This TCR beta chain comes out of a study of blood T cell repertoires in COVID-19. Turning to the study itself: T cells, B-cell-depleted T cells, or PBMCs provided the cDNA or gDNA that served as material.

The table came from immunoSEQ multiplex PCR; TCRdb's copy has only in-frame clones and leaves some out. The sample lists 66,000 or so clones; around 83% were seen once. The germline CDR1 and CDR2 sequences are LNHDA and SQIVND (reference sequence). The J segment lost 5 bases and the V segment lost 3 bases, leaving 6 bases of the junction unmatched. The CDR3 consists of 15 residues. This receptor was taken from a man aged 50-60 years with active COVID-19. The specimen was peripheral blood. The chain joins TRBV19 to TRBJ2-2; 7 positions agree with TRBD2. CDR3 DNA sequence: TGTGCCAGTAGTATCGGGGGGTTTGGGACCGGGGAGCTGTTTTTT. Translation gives CASSIGGFGTGELFF.